Each of the 20 T cell receptor beta chains below was sequenced from the same sample in a study of tumor-infiltrating lymphocytes in oesophageal squamous cell carcinoma. TCRdb passed the PCR reads through MiXCR, listing each CDR3 protein once. The repertoire holds thousands of distinct CDR3 sequences, with over 12% as singletons. The sample comprised normal esophageal tissue next to the tumor. The origin of the receptors is a male donor with esophageal squamous cell carcinoma.

In its sample, this clonotype was seen many times. The V call is TRBV19, the J call TRBJ2-2; no reliable D call. Trimming pared 3 bases from V and 3 bases from J, leaving 5 bases between. Germline V lookup: CDR1 LNHDA, CDR2 SQIVND (reference sequence). This CDR3 region has 13 residues. CDR3 bases: TGTGCCAGTAGTATTGCGGACACCGGGGAGCTGTTTTTT. Translation: CASSIADTGELFF. The variable domain in full, completed from reference TRBV19 and TRBJ2-2, reads DGGITQSPKYLFRKEGQNVTLSCEQNLNHDAMYWYRQDPGQGLRLIYYSQIVNDFQKGDIAEGYSVSREKKESFPLTVTSAQKNPTAFYLCASSIADTGELFFGEGSRLTVL.

The V gene is TRBV28, the J gene TRBJ1-2; possibly TRBD1 for D (5 bases). CDR1 is MDHEN and CDR2 is SYDVKM in the germline V gene. This CDR3 is built from 17 residues. The ends were cut back, 8 bases at V and 6 bases at J, with 28 bases in the middle. The CDR3 sequence is CASWRGSLTVGSDGYTF. The CDR3 coding sequence is TGTGCCAGCTGGAGGGGCAGTTTAACGGTCGGGAGTGATGGCTACACCTTC.

Relative to its sample, this clonotype is medium-sized. The chain employs TRBV11-2 and TRBJ2-5; a weak D match, TRBD2 (6 bases). Between the trimmed V and J ends, which lost 2 bases and 5 bases, there was a span of 12 bases. Germline loops: CDR1 SGHAT, CDR2 FQNNGV. This CDR3 is 14 amino acids long. As DNA, the CDR3 is TGTGCCAGCAGCTTATCGAGGGGAGGCGAGACCCAGTACTTC. Translated, it gives CASSLSRGGETQYF.

As for this clonotype: This may arise from a read error, as a much more abundant clone is one base away. This chain connects TRBV19 to TRBJ2-1; 9 nucleotides line up with TRBD1. The CDR3 sequence is 16 residues long. CDR1 and CDR2 (germline): LNHDA, SQIVND (reference sequence). CDR3 coding DNA: TGTGCCAGTAGTATTGGGGGACAGGGAGGGACCGGGGAGCTGTATTTT. Its translation: CASSIGGQGGTGELYF.

This clonotype was recorded many times. This chain connects TRBV6-1 to TRBJ2-2; no firm D call. V lost 3 bases to trimming and J lost 11 bases, with 13 bases between them. Per germline, CDR1 MNHNS and CDR2 SASEGT. The CDR3 is made up of 13 amino acids. The CDR3 here is CASSDYKGSELFF. In nucleotides, the CDR3 is TGTGCCAGCAGTGATTACAAGGGCAGCGAGCTGTTTTTT.

This clonotype was detected ten times or more. J is TRBJ2-7 and V is TRBV27; the match to TRBD1 covers 10 bases. Germline-derived CDR1 and CDR2 are MNHEY and SMNVEV (reference sequence). The CDR3 runs 15 residues. Trimming took 1 base from V and 7 from J; bases not matched to a gene: 7. The DNA for the CDR3 is TGTGCCAGCAGTTTATGGGTGACAGGGGGCAGGGAGCAGTACTTC. Its protein is CASSLWVTGGREQYF.

This clonotype was seen many times. The chain carries TRBV12-3 or TRBV12-4 and TRBJ2-7; TRBD1 is a possible D gene (7 bases). Trimming cost V 7 bases and J 4 bases, with 17 bases left between them. This CDR3 is 14 amino acids long. The CDR3 reads CASTEKGGQYEQYF. The CDR3 DNA follows: TGTGCCAGCACCGAGAAGGGGGGACAGTACGAGCAGTACTTC.

This clonotype rates as medium-sized. The chain has TRBV5-6 and TRBJ1-1; D is perhaps TRBD1 (5 bases). The CDR3 covers 16 residues. Looked up from germline, CDR1 is SGHDT and CDR2 is YYEEEE. Trimming left V 3 bases short and J 1 base short, with 16 bases between. This chain's CDR3 is CASSYRPGRGNTEAFF. As DNA, the CDR3 is TGTGCCAGCAGCTACCGACCAGGAAGGGGGAACACTGAAGCTTTCTTT.

The chain links TRBV20-1 to TRBJ2-3; no reliable D call. Trimming cost V 6 bases and J 7 bases, with 17 bases left between them. Germline V gene lookup returns CDR1 DFQATT and CDR2 SNEGSKA (reference sequence). This CDR3 has 13 residues. The CDR3 DNA follows: TGCAGTGCCGGGCCCTCCCACGGTAATACGCAGTATTTT. It yields the protein CSAGPSHGNTQYF.

Points on this clonotype: In this CDR3 the conserved last residue, phenylalanine or tryptophan, is missing, so a read error is likely. Because the CDR3's place on the DNA is in doubt, the DNA is left out and the CDR3 is given as listed by TCRdb. This sequence joins TRBV18 and TRBJ2-6. The CDR3 length equals 8 residues, ends included. CDR1 and CDR2 from the germline V gene are KGHSH and LQKENI. The CDR3 sequence: CASSSFPR.

This clonotype is labeled medium-sized. CDR3 amino acids: CASSLGGDEQYF. The CDR3 coding sequence is TGTGCCAGCAGCTTAGGAGGGGACGAGCAGTACTTC. V is TRBV7-6 and J is TRBJ2-7; perhaps D is TRBD1 or TRBD2 (5 bases each). This CDR3 region has 12 residues. CDR1 and CDR2 from the germline V gene are SGHVS and FNYEAQ. Trimming cost V 1 base and J 5 bases, with 6 bases left between them. Using reference TRBV7-6 and TRBJ2-7 for the parts outside the CDR3, the full variable domain is GAGVSQSPRYKVTKRGQDVALRCDPISGHVSLYWYRQALGQGPEFLTYFNYEAQQDKSGLPNDRFSAERPEGSISTLTIQRTEQRDSAMYRCASSLGGDEQYFGPGTRLTVT.

At least ten counts were recorded for this clonotype. The rearrangement joins TRBV28 to TRBJ2-2, with 11 bases matching TRBD2. Germline V CDR1 and CDR2: MDHEN, SYDVKM. With V trimmed by 2 bases and J by 3 bases, 2 bases remained unmatched. The CDR3 extends over 16 amino acids. The CDR3 region is CASSLLTSGDTGELFF. In nucleotides, the CDR3 is TGTGCCAGCAGTTTACTGACTAGCGGGGACACCGGGGAGCTGTTTTTT.

This clonotype appeared many times. A read error may explain this, as a much larger clone is one base away. The chain combines TRBV12-3 or TRBV12-4 with TRBJ2-7; 11 bases map to TRBD2. The CDR3 extends over 14 amino acids. The junction had 6 bases not matched to a gene; V was cut back by 4 bases and J by 7 bases. This CDR3 reads CASSYSGGASEQYF. In nucleotides, the CDR3 is TGTGCCAGCAGTTATAGCGGGGGGGCCTCTGAGCAGTACTTC.

Ten or more counts support this clonotype. The chain has TRBV7-9 and TRBJ1-6, with D possibly matching TRBD1 (6 bases). This CDR3 is 13 amino acids long. Germline CDR1 reads SEHNR; CDR2 reads FQNEAQ (reference sequence). Trimming left V 11 bases short and J 8 bases short, with 16 bases between. The CDR3, as DNA: TGTGCCGGTGGAGGGGGTGTGGATTCACCCCTCCACTTT. Translating gives CAGGGGVDSPLHF.

This clonotype has a count of ten or more. The DNA for the CDR3 is TGCGCCAGCGCGTCCTCTTTAGCCAAAAACATTCAGTACTTC. Translation gives CASASSLAKNIQYF. The V call is TRBV10-2, the J call TRBJ2-4; unclear D gene. Trimming stripped 8 bases from V and 0 bases from J, with 11 bases between. Germline CDR1 and CDR2: WSHSY and SAAADI. This CDR3 contains 14 residues.

This clonotype appeared many times. V gene TRBV7-9 combines with J gene TRBJ1-2; D is perhaps TRBD1 (5 bases). The CDR3 is made up of 14 amino acids. The V and J ends lost 0 bases and 5 bases respectively, with 10 bases between them. Germline loops: CDR1 SEHNR, CDR2 FQNEAQ (reference sequence). This CDR3 reads CASSLAQALYGYTF. As DNA, the CDR3 is TGTGCCAGCAGCTTAGCACAGGCTCTTTATGGCTACACCTTC.

This chain joins TRBV18 and TRBJ1-1, with D hard to call. Germline CDR1 KGHSH, CDR2 LQKENI. With 0 bases removed from V and 0 bases from J, the gap between germline ends came to 5 bases. This CDR3 comprises 14 residues. The CDR3 DNA follows: TGTGCCAGCTCACCACCCAAATTGAACACTGAAGCTTTCTTT. This gives the protein CASSPPKLNTEAFF.

As concerns this clonotype: The final CDR3 position lacks the conserved phenylalanine or tryptophan, pointing to a likely read error. The DNA is omitted, as the CDR3 cannot be located on it reliably, and the CDR3 follows TCRdb's listing. The chain recombines TRBV7-2 with TRBJ2-3; no check of the table's D call, TRBD2, against the DNA was made. Per the germline V gene, CDR1 is SGHTA and CDR2 is FQGNSA. The CDR3 sequence runs 19 residues, both termini included. The CDR3 protein is CASRSNNLLAGVSEQYFGP.

About this clonotype: The conserved phenylalanine or tryptophan is not found at the CDR3 terminus, so this likely reflects a read error. The DNA is omitted, as the CDR3 cannot be located on it reliably, and the CDR3 follows TCRdb's listing. The chain couples TRBV7-2 to TRBJ2-5; the table names TRBD1, a call not compared with the DNA. Germline V gives CDR1 SGHTA, CDR2 FQGNSA. 15 amino acids form the CDR3, both terminal residues included. Here the CDR3 reads CASSSSSGYGYTFGS.

This clonotype was counted many times. The chain links TRBV5-5 to TRBJ2-3; possible D gene TRBD2, 5 bases. The CDR3 has 14 amino acids. Germline-derived CDR1 and CDR2 are SGHKS and YYEKEE (reference sequence). V lost 0 bases and J 5 bases, leaving 10 bases between the germline ends. The CDR3 here is CASSLGAGGDTQYF. The CDR3 region has the DNA TGTGCCAGCAGCTTGGGGGCCGGAGGAGATACGCAGTATTTT.